Listed below are T cell receptor beta chains from one sample, sequenced in a study of siplizumab effects on memory and regulatory T cells. Repertoires were generated with immunoSEQ multiplex PCR, while TCRdb's copy carries only in-frame clones and drops some. The sample consists of approximately 60,000 clones, just over 95% of them appearing once. Sequenced: naive CD8+ T cells sorted from blood. These receptors originate from a human donor in good health. The CDR3 runs from the conserved cysteine through the conserved F or W. D genes are given only for firm matches. The listing skips clone size in some rows; elsewhere it reads once, few, many or a size class.

once	TRBJ1-1	-	TRBV11-2	CASRFAVDGRTEAFF	TGTGCCAGCAGATTCGCAGTGGACGGAAGGACTGAAGCTTTCTTT
-	TRBJ1-1	-	TRBV5-5	CASSLDVNTEAFF	TGTGCCAGCAGCTTGGATGTGAACACTGAAGCTTTCTTT
-	TRBJ1-1	-	TRBV2	CASSESRGNTEAFF	TGTGCCAGCAGTGAAAGTCGGGGTAACACTGAAGCTTTCTTT
-	TRBJ1-1	-	TRBV5-6	CASSSPSVGNAEAFF	TGTGCCAGCAGCTCACCTTCCGTGGGGAATGCTGAAGCTTTCTTT
-	TRBJ2-7	-	TRBV5-6	CASSLGGILLSYEQYF	TGTGCCAGCAGCTTGGGGGGGATCCTACTCTCCTACGAGCAGTACTTC
-	TRBJ1-1	TRBD1	TRBV7-9	CASSFSPGGWTEAFF	TGTGCCAGCAGCTTCTCGCCAGGGGGCTGGACTGAAGCTTTCTTT
once	TRBJ2-1	TRBD1	TRBV29-1	CSVDGQGPYNEQFF	TGCAGCGTTGACGGACAGGGCCCCTACAATGAGCAGTTCTTC
-	TRBJ2-7	TRBD1	TRBV7-9	CASRSDREYEQYF	TGTGCCAGCAGGTCGGACAGGGAGTACGAGCAGTACTTC
-	TRBJ1-6	-	TRBV6-5	CASSYLNSPLHF	TGTGCCAGCAGTTACCTCAATTCCCCCCTCCACTTT
-	TRBJ1-2	TRBD1	TRBV6-6	CATRETGNYGYTF	TGTGCCACCCGGGAGACAGGGAACTATGGCTACACCTTC
once	TRBJ2-2	TRBD1	TRBV19	CASSVTGDAGELFF	TGTGCCAGTAGCGTGACAGGGGACGCCGGGGAGCTGTTTTTT
-	TRBJ2-7	-	TRBV7-7	CASSPALGEYEQYF	TGTGCCAGCAGCCCAGCCTTGGGTGAATACGAGCAGTACTTC
-	TRBJ2-7	TRBD1	TRBV5-4	CASSRTGTHEQYF	TGTGCCAGCAGTCGGACAGGGACCCACGAGCAGTACTTC
once	TRBJ1-2	-	TRBV7-9	CASSLEAGHYGYTF	TGTGCCAGCAGCTTAGAGGCGGGCCACTATGGCTACACCTTC
-	TRBJ1-1	-	TRBV7-8	CASSLAVLGPNTEAFF	TGTGCCAGCAGCTTAGCGGTTTTGGGGCCGAACACTGAAGCTTTCTTT
-	TRBJ1-5	-	TRBV19	CASSVQVAHWSNQPQHF	TGTGCCAGTAGTGTACAGGTAGCCCATTGGAGCAATCAGCCCCAGCATTTT
-	TRBJ2-3	TRBD2	TRBV7-9	CASTAGTSGTDTQYF	TGTGCCAGCACCGCCGGGACTAGCGGCACAGATACGCAGTATTTT
-	TRBJ2-3	-	TRBV7-9	CARSGGPTDTQYF	TGTGCCAGATCAGGGGGGCCCACAGATACGCAGTATTTT
-	TRBJ2-3	-	TRBV19	CASNQGWTDTQYF	TGTGCTAGTAATCAGGGGTGGACAGATACGCAGTATTTT
-	TRBJ2-7	-	TRBV27	CASSPTGPSYEQYF	TGTGCCAGCAGCCCCACTGGGCCCTCCTACGAGCAGTACTTC
-	TRBJ1-2	TRBD1	TRBV9	CASSVGGQADHYGYTF	TGTGCCAGCAGCGTAGGAGGACAGGCCGACCACTATGGCTACACCTTC